Presented here are 3 T cell receptor beta chains from one specimen sequenced in a study of OX40 agonist ivuxolimab in advanced cancers. Here immunoSEQ multiplex PCR was the method, and the copy in TCRdb shows in-frame clones only, minus some. The table has 50,000 to 55,000 clones, roughly 80% seen once. Sequenced material: CD4+ or CD8+ T cells sorted from blood, taken in a trial of the OX40 agonist ivuxolimab. Every receptor here comes from an adult with an advanced solid tumor such as melanoma, head and neck, liver or kidney cancer.

V and J are TRBV6-5 and TRBJ2-1; 7 nucleotides agree with TRBD1. V gave up 3 bases and J gave up 1 base; unmatched junction bases: 6. Germline CDR1 reads MNHEY; CDR2 reads SVGAGI. CDR3 length: 16 amino acids. The CDR3: CASSYLPGGSYNEQFF. The CDR3 DNA follows: TGTGCCAGCAGTTATTTACCAGGGGGTTCCTACAATGAGCAGTTCTTC.

The chain joins TRBV28 to TRBJ1-6; a possible D gene is TRBD1 (5 bases). Germline loops: CDR1 MDHEN, CDR2 SYDVKM. The V end lost 6 bases, the J end lost 7 bases, and 13 bases lay between the germline ends. This CDR3 comprises 14 residues. The CDR3 nucleotides are TGTGCCAGCAGAGAGGGACGGAGAAATTCACCCCTCCACTTT. Amino acids: CASREGRRNSPLHF.

J is TRBJ2-7 and V is TRBV10-2, with D perhaps matching TRBD1 (6 bases). The CDR3 totals 13 residues. The V gene lost 10 bases and the J gene lost 2 bases, with 15 bases spanning the gap. The germline gives CDR1 WSHSY, CDR2 SAAADI. DNA for the CDR3: TGCGCCACCGCCCGGGACACCACCTACGAGCAGTACTTC. Translation gives CATARDTTYEQYF.